The sequence of this T cell receptor beta chain was determined in a study of CD8+ T cells in alopecia areata. Germline loops: CDR1 SQVTM, CDR2 ANQGSEA. The CDR3 totals 14 residues. Trimming left V 2 bases short and J 1 base short, with 11 bases between. Study observations and caveats: Persistence in scalp and blood during tofacitinib was observed for many expanded lesional clones.

Treatment here: oral pan-JAK inhibitor, 5-10 mg twice daily. RNA extraction was followed by reverse transcription into cDNA, which acted as the sequencing template. Only in-frame clones appear in the TCRdb table, and some are missing; sequencing was by immunoSEQ multiplex PCR. The profile shows over 250,000 clones, 60% of them singletons. A note on this clone: Its target is unknown.

The V and J genes are TRBV29-1 and TRBJ1-1; a weak D match, TRBD1 (5 bases). Sequences were derived from CD4+ T cells sorted from blood, sampled around week 53, from a patient treated with tofacitinib. This TCR came from a human donor with alopecia areata. CDR3 loop: CSVENGARNTEAFF. The CDR3 DNA sequence: TGCAGCGTTGAAAATGGGGCGCGGAACACTGAAGCTTTCTTT.